This entry concerns a single T cell receptor (beta chain). This clonotype was detected a few times. Its antigen remains undetermined. It has no much larger one-base neighbor in the sample; base qualities were not kept. CDR1 and CDR2 are read off the germline V gene as LGHNT and FRNRAP. Reading from cysteine to phenylalanine, the CDR3 counts 17 amino acids. The entry retains the CDR3 DNA only, 51 bases that are in frame from base 1. Trimming removed 3 bases from V and 5 bases from J, leaving 22 bases between the germline ends. Sequenced using an Illumina HiSeq 2500. Quantitative 5'-RACE with molecular barcodes was the method used to prepare the TCR beta libraries. On the study's bioinformatics: A new computational method based on a probabilistic model of VDJ rearrangement was used to identify disease-linked TCR variants. The public reads were run again by TCRdb, first through fastp at Q25 and then through MiXCR, and only productive beta chains were kept. CDR3 protein sequences are deduplicated, and each keeps its most common genes and DNA. None of the V and J calls come from the authors' own analysis; TCRdb made them. This sample lists 200,000 to 250,000 distinct CDR3 sequences; around 19% were detected once. The top ten clones comprise about 42% of the sample.

This record belongs to a study of CD8 T cells in ankylosing spondylitis (dated by TCRdb to about 2017). Looking at the study overall: The study profiled T cell receptor beta repertoires in healthy donors and ankylosing spondylitis patients to find disease-linked TCR variants. Peripheral blood was sampled, and synovial fluid was also collected from ankylosing spondylitis patients. The full study cohort was made up of under 30 ankylosing spondylitis patients and 108 healthy donors. The investigation overall reported the following: Some motif variants were previously reported in synovial fluid and blood of reactive arthritis patients, suggesting common disease-initiation mechanisms. The disease-linked clones had a CD8+ phenotype and were found at relatively low frequencies in peripheral blood. Blood from ankylosing spondylitis patients appeared to be characterized by a TCR beta motif composed of eight highly homologous amino acid variants. Significant enrichment of the disease-linked clones was reported in matched synovial fluid samples from ankylosing spondylitis patients.

The sequence came from a male donor with ankylosing spondylitis. Recombination joined TRBV12-5 with TRBJ1-1; a confident D gene designation cannot be given. Material: blood, either unsorted or a sorted T cell fraction (not recorded which). CDR3 protein: CASGFYSDLPEGTEAFF. The sequenced DNA: TGTGCTAGTGGTTTTTACTCGGACCTCCCGGAGGGTACTGAAGCTTTCTTT.